This TCR beta chain was identified during a study of blood T cell repertoires in COVID-19 (dated by TCRdb to about 2020). General notes on the study: Samples covering the acute and convalescent phases of COVID-19 were provided by collaborators in the United States, Italy and Spain. Sample metadata almost always included a de-identified subject ID, COVID-19 status, age in years and sex. The material from the prospective study consisted of cDNA or gDNA derived from T cells, B-cell-depleted T cells, or PBMCs. Subjects who had been exposed to COVID-19, were actively infected with it, or had recovered from it provided the deeply sampled blood TCRbeta repertoires that made up the dataset. The repertoires were released in a freely available public database meant as a resource for research on the immune response to SARS-CoV-2. Where available, HLA class I and class II types were obtained from metadata supplied by the sample provider rather than from assay-based typing. The samples were drawn from the first 160 participants of the ongoing ImmuneRACE study and from 950 to 1,500 subjects provided by 6 global collaborators.

TCRbeta CDR3 regions were amplified from genomic DNA by means of the immunoSEQ Assay, a bias-controlled multiplex PCR. The authors' pipeline ran thus. The number of nucleated cells in each sample was estimated from the amplification of reference gene primers within the assay. Sequence reads were collapsed and filtered to measure the absolute abundance of every unique TCRbeta CDR3 rearrangement. For each sample, productive Simpson clonality was calculated as the square root of Simpson's diversity index across productive rearrangements. TCRdb limited this immuneACCESS table to in-frame rearrangements with V and J called. A share of clones is missing; checked studies link under half to unresolved V genes, and the rest is unexplained. V and J calls and clone size are those listed in that table; D and trimming were worked out from the DNA. In all, the sample holds about 40,000 clones, and roughly 80% of those were seen once. Jointly, the top ten make up approximately 25% of the sample.

Details on this clone: The antigen it binds to is not known. No base quality values were provided; no much bigger clone lies one nucleotide off.

Findings and caveats that apply to the study as a whole: The amount of clinical and demographic metadata varied by source and participant and was provided uncurated.

Collaborating institutions collected whole blood in K2EDTA tubes following their own protocols. For TCRbeta analysis, collaborators shipped samples as frozen whole blood, isolated PBMCs, or DNA extracted from either of those sample types. CDR1 and CDR2, per the germline V gene, are SNHLY and FYNNEI. CDR3 length: 17 amino acids, cysteine to phenylalanine. The only DNA kept is the CDR3, 51 bases in frame from the first base. Compared with germline, V lacks 0 bases and J lacks 7 bases; bases without a gene match: 13. Sample: peripheral blood. The TCR was taken from a human donor with acute or convalescent COVID-19. The donor label of this sample is uncertain. This receptor chain uses TRBV2 and TRBJ1-2, and 8 junctional nucleotides match TRBD1. The DNA is TGTGCCAGCAGTGAAGCACAACCGACAGGGGTTGCTGGTGGCTACACCTTC. Its amino acids are CASSEAQPTGVAGGYTF.